This T cell receptor beta chain emerged from a study of OX40 agonist ivuxolimab in advanced cancers. About the research overall: Age averaged around 58 years (range about 20 to 80), and 70% to 85% were male. Study-wide results and limits: The mean number of expanded clones was higher in CD8+ T cells than in CD4+.

Looked up from germline, CDR1 is GTSNPN and CDR2 is SVGIG (reference sequence). Termini included, the CDR3 measures 14 amino acids. Comment on this clone: What it binds is not known. It is unclear where the CDR3 begins or ends on the DNA, so no DNA is shown, and the CDR3 is as TCRdb lists it.

Generated by immunoSEQ multiplex PCR, the TCRdb table keeps only in-frame clones and is missing some. The profile covers about 62,000 clones, with about four fifths appearing a single time and approximately 1% taken by the ten largest. The receptor comes from an adult with an advanced solid tumor such as melanoma, head and neck, liver or kidney cancer. The chain links TRBV30 to TRBJ1-2. The specimen comprised CD4+ or CD8+ T cells sorted from blood, sampled in a trial of the OX40 agonist ivuxolimab. The CDR3: CAWKVAGGARGHTF.